This record covers a single T cell receptor (beta chain). This record comes from a study of blood T cell repertoires in COVID-19. TCRdb's table, derived via immunoSEQ multiplex PCR, lists solely in-frame clones and lacks some. Here the sample spans around 250,000 clones, roughly 84% being singletons. The germline V gene has CDR1 LNHNV and CDR2 YYDKDF (reference sequence). This CDR3 comprises 15 residues. Deletions cut 3 bases from V and 3 bases from J, with 14 bases between. The origin of this receptor is a man aged 45 to 65 who had recovered from COVID-19. Material: PBMCs or T cells enriched from blood (not recorded which). The gene calls are TRBV15 and TRBJ2-5, with D tentatively TRBD1 (5 bases). CDR3: CATSRLDRLKETQYF. Written as DNA, the CDR3 is TGTGCCACCAGCAGGCTCGACAGATTGAAAGAGACCCAGTACTTC.